Given below is one TCR beta chain in context. Profiled with immunoSEQ multiplex PCR; TCRdb holds only in-frame clones, not every one. The sample lists about 350,000 clones, around 90% occurring once. The CDR3 totals 15 residues. Germline CDR1 is SGHRS and CDR2 is YFSETQ. V was clipped by 4 bases and J by 2 bases; unmatched bases: 6. Treatment reported: 19 received Ad26.COV2.S at low or high dose, single or two shots; about 5 received placebo; per-sample allocation not given. Sample collection was performed on day 63 after the first vaccine or placebo injection. This adult donor, from Boston, was 18-55 years old. This specimen comes from a study of Ad26.COV2.S vaccination and SARS-CoV-2 variants.

Here the sequenced sample was peripheral blood, taken in a trial of Ad26.COV2.S vaccine versus placebo. The chain recombines TRBV5-1 with TRBJ2-5; the match to TRBD2 covers 9 bases. This TCR was sampled from a person aged 18-65 years who received the Ad26.COV2.S COVID-19 vaccine or a placebo. The CDR3 sequence is CASSPGTSSQETQYF. CDR3 in DNA: TGCGCCAGCAGCCCCGGGACTAGCTCACAAGAGACCCAGTACTTC.